A selection of T cell receptor beta chains follows, all from one sample in a study of blood T cell repertoires in COVID-19. Measured with immunoSEQ multiplex PCR; TCRdb has only the in-frame clones, and not every one. The sample carries around 300,000 clones, 85% to 90% recorded once. The sample was PBMCs or T cells enriched from blood (not recorded which). Source of these receptors: a woman aged 18 to 35 who had recovered from COVID-19. The CDR3 runs from the conserved cysteine through the conserved F or W. The D gene is left open where the match is weak. Clone size is not always given. Where it is, it says once, few, many or a class for expanded clones.

J gene | V gene | clone size | D gene | CDR3 DNA | CDR3 protein
TRBJ1-5 | TRBV7-9 | . | . | TGTGCCAGCAGCTTAGGGTGGGGAGAGGGCAATCAGCCCCAGCATTTT | CASSLGWGEGNQPQHF
TRBJ1-1 | TRBV19 | once | TRBD1 | TGTGCCAGTAGTTATAACAGGGGTGGGAACACTGAAGCTTTCTTT | CASSYNRGGNTEAFF
TRBJ1-6 | TRBV7-6 | . | TRBD1 | TGTGCCAGCAGCTTAACCCCGGGACAGCCCATTAATTCACCCCTCCACTTT | CASSLTPGQPINSPLHF
TRBJ2-7 | TRBV5-1 | . | . | TGCGCCAGCAGCTTGGCAGGCGGGCCGAGCTCCTACGAGCAGTACTTC | CASSLAGGPSSYEQYF
TRBJ1-1 | TRBV28 | . | . | TGTGCCAGCAGCGGGACACCGTTTGTCGATGCTTTCTTT | CASSGTPFVDAFF
TRBJ2-3 | TRBV3-1/TRBV3-2 | . | TRBD2 | TGTGCCAGCAGCCCGCAAACTAGCGGTTTCAGCACAGATACGCAGTATTTT | CASSPQTSGFSTDTQYF
TRBJ1-1 | TRBV5-1 | . | . | TGCGCCAGCAGCTTGGCCAAGGGGACTGAAGCTTTCTTT | CASSLAKGTEAFF
TRBJ2-7 | TRBV5-4 | . | TRBD2 | TGTGCCAGCAGCGAGTACCTAGCGGGGGAGACCTACGAGCAGTACTTC | CASSEYLAGETYEQYF
TRBJ2-7 | TRBV4-2 | . | . | TGTGCCAGCAGCCAAGATAGGTCCAGGGGAAGGTACTTC | CASSQDRSRGRYF
TRBJ1-4 | TRBV7-2 | . | . | TGTGCCAGCAGCAGCGGGCCTTTAACTAATGAAAAACTGTTTTTT | CASSSGPLTNEKLFF
TRBJ1-1 | TRBV29-1 | . | TRBD1 | TGCAGCGGGGGACAGGGGTTGAACACTGAAGCTTTCTTT | CSGGQGLNTEAFF
TRBJ1-1 | TRBV5-1 | . | TRBD1 | TGCGCCAGCAGCTTGAAACCCCAGGGGGCCGGGAACACTGAAGCTTTCTTT | CASSLKPQGAGNTEAFF
TRBJ2-3 | TRBV25-1 | . | TRBD2 | TGTGCCAGCAGTGAATCTCCGCCCGGGGGCGGGAGGGATACGCAGTATTTT | CASSESPPGGGRDTQYF
TRBJ1-1 | TRBV5-1 | . | TRBD1 | TGCGCCAGCAGCTCAGAGGGGGCAGGGAACACTGAAGCTTTCTTT | CASSSEGAGNTEAFF
TRBJ2-7 | TRBV3-1/TRBV3-2 | once | . | TGTGCCAGCAGCCCACAGGGGGGGCCCGGCGGCGAGCAGTACTTC | CASSPQGGPGGEQYF
TRBJ1-1 | TRBV7-9 | . | . | TGTGCCAGCAGCTTGATACAGGGCTTGAACACTGAAGCTTTCTTT | CASSLIQGLNTEAFF
TRBJ1-5 | TRBV27 | . | TRBD1 | TGTGCCAGCAGTTTATCGGCAGGGGGTCAGCCCCAGCATTTT | CASSLSAGGQPQHF
TRBJ2-1 | TRBV24-1 | . | . | TGTGCCACCAGGCGGACAGGGAGGGATAATGAGCAGTTCTTC | CATRRTGRDNEQFF
TRBJ2-2 | TRBV5-6 | few | . | TGTGCCAGCAGCTTGGCGCTCGGCAGGTACAACACCGGGGAGCTGTTTTTT | CASSLALGRYNTGELFF
TRBJ1-5 | TRBV9 | . | TRBD1 | TGTGCCAGCAGCCCCAGGACAGGCGGCCAGCCCCAGCATTTT | CASSPRTGGQPQHF
TRBJ2-7 | TRBV5-1 | . | TRBD2 | TGCGCCAGCGCCTGGGCGGCGGGACCCTCGGGGGGCGAGCAGTACTTC | CASAWAAGPSGGEQYF
TRBJ1-6 | TRBV11-1 | . | . | TGTGCCAGCAGCTTGAACAGGGTAAATTCACCCCTCCACTTT | CASSLNRVNSPLHF
TRBJ1-2 | TRBV27 | . | . | TGTGCCAGCAGTTTCAACATCAACTATGGCTACACCTTC | CASSFNINYGYTF
TRBJ1-6 | TRBV9 | . | . | TGTGCCAGCAGCCCCGGCGGATCACCCCTCCACTTT | CASSPGGSPLHF
TRBJ2-5 | TRBV10-3 | few | TRBD2 | TGTGCCACGGGACTAGCGGGGGGACAAGAGACCCAGTACTTC | CATGLAGGQETQYF
TRBJ1-6 | TRBV13 | . | . | TGTGCCAGCAGCTTCCGGGACTATAATTCACCCCTCCACTTT | CASSFRDYNSPLHF
TRBJ2-7 | TRBV27 | . | TRBD2 | TGTGCCAGCAGTTTGACGGGAGCGGGGGGTCCCTCCTACGAGCAGTACTTC | CASSLTGAGGPSYEQYF
TRBJ2-3 | TRBV10-2 | . | . | TGCGCCAGCAAGGGGGAAGAAAGGCTGGCTAGCACAGATACGCAGTATTTT | CASKGEERLASTDTQYF
TRBJ1-4 | TRBV2 | . | TRBD1 | TGTGCCAGCAGTCAGGACAGGGGGCGAGGTGAAAAACTGTTTTTT | CASSQDRGRGEKLFF
TRBJ2-3 | TRBV6-5 | . | TRBD2 | TGTGCCAGCAGTCCCGGACCGGGGGGGACAGATACGCAGTATTTT | CASSPGPGGTDTQYF
TRBJ1-5 | TRBV6-5 | . | . | TGTGCCAGCAGTTACTCCCCAGGGGCGGATCAGCCCCAGCATTTT | CASSYSPGADQPQHF
TRBJ2-7 | TRBV15 | . | . | TGTGCCACCAGCAGAGGGGGCAATTACGGGCGCTACGAGCAGTACTTC | CATSRGGNYGRYEQYF
TRBJ2-1 | TRBV2 | . | . | TGTGCCAGCAGTCCGTCGGGGGATGAGCAGTTCTTC | CASSPSGDEQFF
TRBJ2-5 | TRBV5-6 | once | TRBD1 | TGTGCCAGCAGCTTAGGAAGGACAGGGGAGTTGCAGACCCAGTACTTC | CASSLGRTGELQTQYF
TRBJ1-2 | TRBV10-3 | . | . | TGTGCCATCAGTGAGGTTCGGGGTGGCTACACCTTC | CAISEVRGGYTF
TRBJ2-1 | TRBV25-1 | . | TRBD1 | TGTGCCAGCAGTGAATTTGACACAGGGGGGAGCAATGAGCAGTTCTTC | CASSEFDTGGSNEQFF
TRBJ2-7 | TRBV4-2 | . | TRBD1 | TGTGCCAGCAGCCAAGATTGGAGGGACAGGGTCTCCTACGAGCAGTACTTC | CASSQDWRDRVSYEQYF
TRBJ2-1 | TRBV9 | . | TRBD2 | TGTGCCAGCAGCGTAGGTAGGGGACTCGGGGGGGATGAGCAGTTCTTC | CASSVGRGLGGDEQFF
TRBJ1-6 | TRBV24-1 | . | TRBD1 | TGTGCCACCAGTGACTGGACAGGGAATAATTCACCCCTCCACTTT | CATSDWTGNNSPLHF
TRBJ2-7 | TRBV6-5 | . | . | TGTGCCAGCGACCCTATTACAGGGAACGGCGAGCAGTACTTC | CASDPITGNGEQYF